These T cell receptor beta chains were read from a single sample in a study of human T cells and chemical hapten exposure. TCRdb reprocessed the RACE reads with MiXCR, giving one entry per CDR3 protein. The repertoire holds 80,000 or so distinct CDR3 sequences, with around 11% as singletons. The sample here was whole blood, taken in connection with sensitization to the hapten diphenylcyclopropenone (DPC). The receptors come from a woman aged 45-59 years with alopecia areata. Some clones in this sample may be carry-over from other donors' samples. Both conserved end residues are part of each CDR3. The D gene is left open where the match is weak. Size is stated for part of the rows, as once, few or many counts, or as a class when the clone is expanded.

d_call	v_call	clone_size	j_call	cdr3_nt	cdr3_aa
.	TRBV15	few	TRBJ2-7	TGTGCCACCAGCACCCGGTCGGGGACGTACGAGCAGTACTTC	CATSTRSGTYEQYF
.	TRBV18	.	TRBJ2-3	TGTGCCAGCTCATTGCACTACCAGAACACAGATACGCAGTATTTT	CASSLHYQNTDTQYF
.	TRBV6-5	few	TRBJ1-2	TGTGCCAGCAGTTACTTGGGGGAAGGCACTGGCTACACCTTC	CASSYLGEGTGYTF
TRBD1	TRBV20-1	.	TRBJ2-4	TGCAGTGCTCGGACAGGGTCGGCCAACATTCAGTACTTC	CSARTGSANIQYF
TRBD1	TRBV29-1	few	TRBJ2-1	TGCAGCGTTTCAGACAGGGGGCGGAGAAATGAGCAGTTCTTC	CSVSDRGRRNEQFF
TRBD1	TRBV5-1	.	TRBJ2-1	TGCGCCAGCAGCTTGGGGCCGACAGGGGTCCCCTACAATGAGCAGTTCTTC	CASSLGPTGVPYNEQFF
.	TRBV11-2	many	TRBJ1-6	TGTGCCAGCAGCTTAGAGCGGACGGACAATTCACCCCTCCACTTT	CASSLERTDNSPLHF
TRBD1	TRBV25-1	few	TRBJ2-3	TGTGCCAGCAGCCGAGGGGGCGTAGATACGCAGTATTTT	CASSRGGVDTQYF
.	TRBV28	many	TRBJ1-2	TGTGCCAGCAGTTTACGGGGACGGTACTATGGCTACACCTTC	CASSLRGRYYGYTF
TRBD1	TRBV6-1	few	TRBJ2-5	TGTGCCAGCAGTTCTCAGACAGGGGAAGAGACCCAGTACTTC	CASSSQTGEETQYF
.	TRBV9	many	TRBJ1-1	TGTGCCAGCAGCCCAAGGGGGAACCAAAACACTGAAGCTTTCTTT	CASSPRGNQNTEAFF
.	TRBV28	few	TRBJ2-7	TGTGCCACTGAAAGCGTATCCAGTCCCTACGAGCAGTACTTC	CATESVSSPYEQYF
.	TRBV4-2	.	TRBJ2-2	TGTGCCAGCAGCCAAGTAGCCGGGACCACGATGGGCACCGGGGAGCTGTTTTTT	CASSQVAGTTMGTGELFF
.	TRBV18	many	TRBJ1-1	TGTGCCAGCTCACCTAGGTCGGGATCCACTGAAGCTTTCTTT	CASSPRSGSTEAFF
.	TRBV14	.	TRBJ1-1	TGTGCCAGCAGCCTAACAAGGGGGTACACTGAAGCTTTCTTT	CASSLTRGYTEAFF
TRBD1	TRBV4-2	many	TRBJ2-7	TGTGCCAGCAGCCAGGGACAGGTTTATGTCGGCGAGCAGTACTTC	CASSQGQVYVGEQYF
.	TRBV28	.	TRBJ1-5	TGTGCCAGCAGTTACCGAGAGGTTTATAGCAATCAGCCCCAGCATTTT	CASSYREVYSNQPQHF
.	TRBV29-1	.	TRBJ1-4	TGCAGCGTTCAATCCCTTAATGAAAAACTGTTTTTT	CSVQSLNEKLFF
.	TRBV28	.	TRBJ2-2	TGTGCCAGCAGTTTGTACAGACGTCCCGGGGAGCTGTTTTTT	CASSLYRRPGELFF
.	TRBV18	.	TRBJ1-2	TGTGCCAGCTCACCACCAGGGGTAGGCTATGGCTACACCTTC	CASSPPGVGYGYTF
TRBD1	TRBV6-2/TRBV6-3	many	TRBJ1-5	TGTGCCAGCAGCCGACAGGGGGGAAATCAGCCCCAGCATTTT	CASSRQGGNQPQHF
.	TRBV30	few	TRBJ2-2	TGTGCCGGGAGGAGCTACCCGAGCACCGGGGAGCTGTTTTTT	CAGRSYPSTGELFF
.	TRBV3-1	.	TRBJ2-7	TGTGCCAGCAGCCTCCGGGGGTCACAGGGCTACGAGCAGTACTTC	CASSLRGSQGYEQYF
TRBD1	TRBV20-1	few	TRBJ2-1	TGCAGTGCTAGAGATGGGACAGGATATGGGGATGAGCAGTTCTTC	CSARDGTGYGDEQFF
TRBD2	TRBV18	few	TRBJ2-3	TGTGCCAGCTCCAAACTAGCGGGGGACACAGATACGCAGTATTTT	CASSKLAGDTDTQYF
.	TRBV28	few	TRBJ2-4	TGTGCCAGCAGTTCGAACATTCAGTACTTC	CASSSNIQYF
.	TRBV7-3	many	TRBJ2-5	TGTGCCAGCAGCTCCGCAAGGGCAGAGACCCAGTACTTC	CASSSARAETQYF
.	TRBV5-1	few	TRBJ1-1	TGCGCCAGCAGCCTGGCCCACGAAGGAGCCGAAGCTTTCTTT	CASSLAHEGAEAFF
TRBD1	TRBV7-3	.	TRBJ1-2	TGTGCCAGCAGCTTAAGTGCAGAGCAGGGGGCTAACTATGGCTACACCTTC	CASSLSAEQGANYGYTF
.	TRBV12-3/TRBV12-4	many	TRBJ1-5	TGTGCCAGCAGTCCAGCCTGGGGGAGGCCCCAGCATTTT	CASSPAWGRPQHF
.	TRBV10-2	many	TRBJ2-7	TGCGCCAGCAGGAGGGGGGAGAGCTCCTACGAGCAGTACTTC	CASRRGESSYEQYF
.	TRBV18	.	TRBJ2-3	TGTGCCAGCTCATCCAGACCAGCAGATACGCAGTATTTT	CASSSRPADTQYF
.	TRBV5-6	few	TRBJ1-6	TGTGCCAGCAGCTTGTGGGCGGGGGCCAGAGCACCCCTCCACTTT	CASSLWAGARAPLHF
TRBD2	TRBV7-6	.	TRBJ2-1	TGTGTCAGCAGCCCATACATTAGCGGGAGCTCCTACAATGAGCAGTTCTTC	CVSSPYISGSSYNEQFF
.	TRBV11-2	.	TRBJ1-1	TGTGCCAGCAGTAAGGACATAAACACTGAAGCTTTCTTT	CASSKDINTEAFF
.	TRBV29-1	many	TRBJ2-7	TGCAGCGTTGGAAGGGGTACCTACGAGCAGTACTTC	CSVGRGTYEQYF
.	TRBV5-1	many	TRBJ1-1	TGCGCCAGCAGTCCTGGACCCACGAACACTGAAGCTTTCTTT	CASSPGPTNTEAFF
TRBD1	TRBV18	many	TRBJ1-2	TGTGCCAGCTCACTGGGACAGCGTAACTATGGCTACACCTTC	CASSLGQRNYGYTF
.	TRBV14	many	TRBJ2-3	TGTGCCAGCAGCCAAGGTACAGCCTGGGGAGATACGCAGTATTTT	CASSQGTAWGDTQYF
.	TRBV7-9	few	TRBJ2-4	TGTGCCAGCAGCTTAGCGGACATAAAAAACATTCAGTACTTC	CASSLADIKNIQYF
.	TRBV7-3	.	TRBJ2-3	TGTGCCAGCAGCCCCCAGGCCACAGATACGCAGTATTTT	CASSPQATDTQYF
.	TRBV7-9	few	TRBJ2-3	TGTGCCAGCAGCTTTCAAGGGATGACAGATACGCAGTATTTT	CASSFQGMTDTQYF
.	TRBV29-1	many	TRBJ1-2	TGCAGCGTTGAAGTAAGAGGACCGTCGGGGTATGGCTACACCTTC	CSVEVRGPSGYGYTF
.	TRBV18	.	TRBJ1-4	TGTGCCAGCTCACCAACTGGACAGACGGATGAAAAACTGTTTTTT	CASSPTGQTDEKLFF
.	TRBV14	many	TRBJ1-2	TGTGCCAGCAGCCTCTTATGGAGCTCCTCTTACTATGGCTACACCTTC	CASSLLWSSSYYGYTF
.	TRBV18	few	TRBJ1-3	TGTGCCAGCTCACCACGTGGTACAGAGAGCTCTGGAAACACCATATATTTT	CASSPRGTESSGNTIYF
TRBD2	TRBV12-3/TRBV12-4	many	TRBJ2-7	TGTGCCAGCAGTTTGCGAGGGAGCGGGGCCGAGCAGTACTTC	CASSLRGSGAEQYF
.	TRBV7-9	many	TRBJ2-7	TGTGCCAGCGGAACCGACAGTTCCTACGAGCAGTACTTC	CASGTDSSYEQYF
.	TRBV24-1	many	TRBJ2-7	TGTGCCACCAGTGACCCCTCCGGGACTGGCTACGAGCAGTACTTC	CATSDPSGTGYEQYF
.	TRBV18	few	TRBJ2-5	TGTGCCAGCTCACCAGGCAGCGGGGAGACCCAGTACTTC	CASSPGSGETQYF
TRBD2	TRBV7-9	many	TRBJ2-2	TGTGCCAGCAGCACCCGGGGGGGGGCCCCCGCCGGGGAGCTGTTTTTT	CASSTRGGAPAGELFF
.	TRBV6-5	few	TRBJ1-1	TGTGCCAGCAGTTATACAGGGAGCACTGAAGCTTTCTTT	CASSYTGSTEAFF
.	TRBV29-1	.	TRBJ2-2	TGCAGCGTTGATGGGACAACCGGGGAGCTGTTTTTT	CSVDGTTGELFF
.	TRBV28	.	TRBJ2-3	TGTGCCAGCAGTTTAATCCAGGGAAGTACAGATACGCAGTATTTT	CASSLIQGSTDTQYF
.	TRBV7-2	.	TRBJ2-5	TGTGCCAGCAGCGAGGGCGGGTGGCAAGAGACCCAGTACTTC	CASSEGGWQETQYF
TRBD1	TRBV13	once	TRBJ1-5	TGTGCCAGCAGCTTAGACAGGGGGCCCCAGCATTTT	CASSLDRGPQHF
.	TRBV5-4	.	TRBJ1-2	TGTGCCAGCAGCTTAGCGGGTCAGCGATTCTTCTATGGCTACACCTTC	CASSLAGQRFFYGYTF
.	TRBV5-1	few	TRBJ1-1	TGCGCCAGCAGCTTTCTAAGTGGATACAACACTGAAGCTTTCTTT	CASSFLSGYNTEAFF
.	TRBV7-8	many	TRBJ2-2	TGTGCCAGCAGCATACATGGACAGCAGGCCGGGGAGCTGTTTTTT	CASSIHGQQAGELFF